Presented here are 32 T cell receptor beta chains from one specimen sequenced in a study of response to subunit inactivated influenza vaccine. Each CDR3 protein is one row after TCRdb ran MiXCR on the RT-PCR reads. The sample holds around 710,000 distinct CDR3 sequences, 14% seen once. The source material was PBMCs from blood, sampled about 14 days before vaccination. The source is a man between 45 and 60 years old who received an inactivated influenza vaccine.

This clonotype occurred a few times. This rearrangement joins TRBV7-9 to TRBJ1-1, with unresolved D. This CDR3 comprises 12 residues. CDR1 and CDR2 from the germline V gene are SEHNR and FQNEAQ (reference sequence). Trimming stripped 3 bases from V and 7 bases from J, with 9 bases between. The CDR3 coding sequence is TGTGCCAGCAGCTTGATGGCGGATGAAGCTTTCTTT. This encodes CASSLMADEAFF.

This clonotype showed up just a few times. The chain joins TRBV27 to TRBJ1-2; D unclear. The CDR3 covers 14 residues. CDR1 and CDR2 from the germline V gene are MNHEY and SMNVEV (reference sequence). Between the trimmed V and J ends, which lost 4 bases and 5 bases, there was a span of 14 bases. In nucleotides, the CDR3 is TGTGCCAGCAGTTCTTCCGGAGAAGAGTATGGCTACACCTTC. Translated: CASSSSGEEYGYTF.

The chain is built from TRBV2 and TRBJ2-5, with D unclear. CDR1 SNHLY and CDR2 FYNNEI come from the germline V gene. The CDR3 runs to 14 residues. V dropped 6 bases and J dropped 5 bases, with 16 bases sitting between them. In DNA, the CDR3 is TGTGCCAGCAGGTCCAACCCAGGAAGGGAGACCCAGTACTTC. Amino acids: CASRSNPGRETQYF.

This clonotype was recorded at least ten times. The CDR3 DNA reads TGCGCCAGCAGCTTCTCTTTGGGTGAAAAACTGTTTTTT. Encoded protein: CASSFSLGEKLFF. This chain connects TRBV5-1 to TRBJ1-4; D gene unclear. The CDR3 runs 13 residues. Germline CDR1 is SGHRS and CDR2 is YFSETQ. Trimming removed 2 bases at V and 7 bases at J, with 9 bases between.

This clonotype was seen only once. The V and J genes are TRBV7-9 and TRBJ1-4, with a weak D call TRBD1 (5 bases). Trimming removed 5 bases at V and 8 bases at J, with 18 bases between. The CDR3 has 15 residues. Germline lookup yields CDR1 SEHNR and CDR2 FQNEAQ (reference sequence). The CDR3 DNA is TGTGCCAGCAGCCCCCTGGGTAAGGGGCTAGAAAAACTGTTTTTT. Protein product: CASSPLGKGLEKLFF.

This clonotype was observed a handful of times. The chain joins TRBV18 to TRBJ2-1; D is ambiguous. From germline, CDR1 is KGHSH and CDR2 LQKENI. CDR3 length: 17 amino acids. Trimming stripped 6 bases from V and 0 bases from J, with 18 bases between. CDR3 nucleotide sequence: TGTGCCAGCTCCCGCCCGAATGCCCTGAGCTCCTACAATGAGCAGTTCTTC. Translating it yields CASSRPNALSSYNEQFF.

This chain uses TRBV7-6 with TRBJ2-6; the D call may be TRBD1 or TRBD2 (5 bases each). The CDR3 length is 17 residues. The V gene's germline CDR1 is SGHVS and CDR2 FNYEAQ. Trimming pared 1 base from V and 0 bases from J, leaving 10 bases between. The CDR3: CASSLEGRVSGANVLTF. The CDR3 coding sequence is TGTGCCAGCAGCTTAGAGGGGCGGGTCTCTGGGGCCAACGTCCTGACTTTC.

The chain has TRBV2 and TRBJ2-3; D perhaps matches TRBD1 (5 bases). CDR1 is SNHLY, CDR2 FYNNEI, per germline. The CDR3 consists of 15 residues. V lost 0 bases, J lost 2 bases, and 9 bases lay in between. The CDR3 nucleotides are TGTGCCAGCAGTGAAGCGGGGCGAGACACAGATACGCAGTATTTT. Encoded protein: CASSEAGRDTDTQYF.

This clonotype was detected only a few times. The chain couples TRBV7-9 to TRBJ2-1; 9 positions agree with TRBD1. V lost 0 bases and J lost 9; bases outside the gene matches: 9. The CDR3 is 16 residues long. The germline V gene encodes CDR1 SEHNR and CDR2 FQNEAQ (reference sequence). CDR3 protein: CASSLAWGPDRGEQFF. In DNA form, the CDR3 reads TGTGCCAGCAGCTTAGCTTGGGGGCCGGACAGGGGTGAGCAGTTCTTC.

This clonotype was counted only a few times. The chain has TRBV3-1 and TRBJ2-7; D is uncertain. This CDR3 is 14 amino acids long. The V gene lost 4 bases and the J gene lost 0 bases, with 10 bases spanning the gap. CDR1 is LGHDT, CDR2 YNNKEL, per germline (reference sequence). The CDR3 DNA is TGTGCCAGCAGCCGTGACGTTCGCTCCTACGAGCAGTACTTC. As protein: CASSRDVRSYEQYF.

This clonotype was recorded a few times. This chain links TRBV15 with TRBJ2-2; no reliable D call. V was shortened by 5 bases and J by 4 bases, with 5 bases between the two germline ends. This CDR3 region has 12 residues. CDR1 is LNHNV and CDR2 is YYDKDF in the germline V gene (reference sequence). The CDR3 sequence is CATSLGTGELFF. The CDR3 DNA is TGTGCCACCAGCCTCGGCACCGGGGAGCTGTTTTTT.

This clonotype was detected only a few times. The V call is TRBV12-3 or TRBV12-4, the J call TRBJ2-6; tentatively, D is TRBD1 (5 bases). V was cut by 3 bases and J by 4 bases, with 10 bases left in between. This CDR3 has 15 residues. CDR3 sequence: CASSFRGLGANVLTF. CDR3 bases: TGTGCCAGCAGTTTTAGGGGTCTCGGGGCCAACGTCCTGACTTTC.

This chain links TRBV20-1 with TRBJ2-1, with 13 nucleotides matching TRBD2. The CDR3 has 16 residues. CDR1 is DFQATT and CDR2 is SNEGSKA in the germline V gene (reference sequence). The V segment lost 0 bases and the J segment 8 bases; nucleotides outside the gene matches: 7. Here the CDR3 reads CSARDPGLAGVDEQFF. The CDR3 nucleotides are TGCAGTGCTAGAGATCCCGGACTAGCGGGAGTCGATGAGCAGTTCTTC.

This clonotype was counted a few times. The rearrangement uses TRBV4-2 and TRBJ1-2; D is ambiguous. Trimming removed 4 bases from V and 8 bases from J, with 20 bases in between. There are 15 residues in the CDR3. Germline-derived CDR1 and CDR2 are LGHNA and YNFKEQ. As DNA, the CDR3 is TGTGCCAGCAGCCGATTGGCGGATCTATCGGCGGGCTACACCTTC. Translation gives CASSRLADLSAGYTF.

This clonotype was recorded many times. The chain recombines TRBV27 with TRBJ2-3; D is unclear. The V gene lost 3 bases and the J gene lost 1 base, with 5 bases spanning the gap. The CDR3 length is 13 residues. CDR1 and CDR2 (germline): MNHEY, SMNVEV (reference sequence). CDR3 coding DNA: TGTGCCAGCAGTTTTGTTGGCACAGATACGCAGTATTTT. Translated, it gives CASSFVGTDTQYF.

V gene TRBV9 combines with J gene TRBJ2-7; D gene ambiguous. Germline V gives CDR1 SGDLS, CDR2 YYNGEE. V was shortened by 3 bases and J by 2 bases, with 15 bases between the two germline ends. The CDR3 is made up of 15 amino acids. The CDR3 DNA reads TGTGCCAGCAGCGCCGGAGTCGGGTTGGCCTACGAGCAGTACTTC. This gives the protein CASSAGVGLAYEQYF. The full variable domain, rest sourced from reference TRBV9 and TRBJ2-7, is DSGVTQTPKHLITATGQRVTLRCSPRSGDLSVYWYQQSLDQGLQFLIQYYNGEERAKGNILERFSAQQFPDLHSELNLSSLELGDSALYFCASSAGVGLAYEQYFGPGTRLTVT.

Ten or more counts support this clonotype. This chain uses TRBV5-1 with TRBJ2-1; no reliable D call. Germline values: CDR1 SGHRS, CDR2 YFSETQ. CDR3 length equals 13 residues. V shed 7 bases and J shed 4 bases, with 12 bases lying between them. CDR3 nucleotide sequence: TGCGCCAGCGCCGACCGTGGGTACAATGAGCAGTTCTTC. This codes for CASADRGYNEQFF.

This chain uses TRBV7-8 with TRBJ2-7; TRBD1 matches at 8 bases. V gave up 1 base and J gave up 5 bases; unmatched junction bases: 4. Per the germline V gene, CDR1 is SGHVS and CDR2 is FQNEAQ. The CDR3 has 14 amino acids. The CDR3 DNA is TGTGCCAGCAGCTTAGGGACAGGGCGAAACGAGCAGTACTTC. It is translated as CASSLGTGRNEQYF.

This clonotype was counted only a few times. The chain couples TRBV30 to TRBJ1-1; 7 nucleotides line up with TRBD1. Germline CDR1 is GTSNPN and CDR2 is SVGIG (reference sequence). The CDR3 sequence is 16 residues long. V was pared by 4 bases and J by 1 base, with 12 bases of the junction left unmatched. As DNA, the CDR3 is TGTGCCTGGAACCCCGACAGGGTGAAACCGAACACTGAAGCTTTCTTT. The encoded protein is CAWNPDRVKPNTEAFF.

This clonotype showed up just a few times. The chain carries TRBV6-5 and TRBJ2-5, with D tentatively TRBD1 (6 bases). CDR3 length equals 15 residues. Germline V gene data show CDR1 as MNHEY and CDR2 as SVGAGI. Trimming shortened V by 0 bases and J by 4 bases, and 12 bases separated the two germline ends. CDR3 loop: CASSYSGRGGETQYF. The CDR3 DNA reads as TGTGCCAGCAGTTACTCGGGCAGGGGTGGAGAGACCCAGTACTTC.

This clonotype was detected a few times. The V gene is TRBV6-5, the J gene TRBJ2-2, with no clear D. V lost 6 bases, J lost 5 bases, and 7 bases lay in between. This CDR3 has 12 residues. Germline V gene sequence: CDR1 MNHEY, CDR2 SVGAGI. The CDR3 coding sequence is TGTGCCAGCAGCACAATGACCGGGGAGCTGTTTTTT. It yields the protein CASSTMTGELFF.

This sequence joins TRBV2 and TRBJ2-1; 8 positions match TRBD2. This CDR3 is 16 amino acids long. The germline CDR1 and CDR2 sequences are SNHLY and FYNNEI. With 7 bases clipped from V and 6 bases from J, the junction kept 14 bases outside the gene matches. The CDR3 spells CASTQAGTSRFNEQFF. CDR3 DNA: TGTGCCAGCACCCAGGCCGGGACTAGTCGGTTCAATGAGCAGTTCTTC.

In this sample, this clonotype turned up many times. The chain couples TRBV7-2 to TRBJ2-7, with a tentative D call TRBD2 (7 bases). The V gene lost 1 base and the J gene lost 3 bases, with 10 bases spanning the gap. CDR1 and CDR2 from the germline V gene are SGHTA and FQGNSA. The CDR3 loop spans 14 amino acids. The CDR3: CASSLDGGLYEQYF. As DNA, the CDR3 is TGTGCCAGCAGCTTAGACGGGGGGCTCTACGAGCAGTACTTC.

In its sample, this clonotype was seen many times. The rearrangement joins TRBV12-3 or TRBV12-4 to TRBJ2-2; no firm D call. Trimming took off 7 bases at V and 6 bases at J, with 9 bases between the two ends. The CDR3 runs to 12 residues. The CDR3 protein is CASTLLAGELFF. CDR3 coding DNA: TGTGCCAGCACCCTCCTTGCCGGGGAGCTGTTTTTT.

In its sample, this clonotype was seen a few times. This chain links TRBV20-1 with TRBJ2-1, with D tentatively TRBD2 (5 bases). In germline, CDR1 is DFQATT, CDR2 SNEGSKA (reference sequence). The CDR3 sequence is 14 residues long. V gave up 6 bases and J gave up 7 bases, with 19 bases separating them. In DNA, the CDR3 is TGCAGTGCCCCCCGGGAAGGGAGTGGAAATGAGCAGTTCTTC. Its protein is CSAPREGSGNEQFF.

The chain joins TRBV6-1 to TRBJ1-1; 10 bases match TRBD1. The CDR3 is 17 residues long. The ends lost 4 bases at V and 1 base at J; junction bases unmatched: 9. CDR1 is MNHNS and CDR2 is SASEGT in the germline V gene. CDR3 sequence (DNA): TGTGCCAGCAGTGTGGGACAGGGGAGTGCTCGGAACACTGAAGCTTTCTTT. Amino acids: CASSVGQGSARNTEAFF.

V is TRBV2 and J is TRBJ2-3; 10 bases are shared with TRBD2. The V segment lost 5 bases and the J segment 6 bases; nucleotides outside the gene matches: 8. CDR3 length equals 15 residues. Germline V lookup: CDR1 SNHLY, CDR2 FYNNEI. CDR3: CASSLLAGHSDTQYF. The CDR3 coding sequence is TGTGCCAGCAGTCTACTAGCGGGACACTCCGATACGCAGTATTTT. The whole variable domain, remainder taken from reference TRBV2 and TRBJ2-3, is EPEVTQTPSHQVTQMGQEVILRCVPISNHLYFYWYRQILGQKVEFLVSFYNNEISEKSEIFDDQFSVERPDGSNFTLKIRSTKLEDSAMYFCASSLLAGHSDTQYFGPGTRLTVL.

The table lists this clonotype with a few counts. The chain combines TRBV12-3 or TRBV12-4 with TRBJ1-5, with 7 bases identical to TRBD1. The ends lost 3 bases at V and 4 bases at J; junction bases unmatched: 6. The CDR3 consists of 15 residues. This chain's CDR3 is CASSFRQGWNQPQHF. In nucleotides, the CDR3 is TGTGCCAGCAGTTTCAGACAGGGCTGGAATCAGCCCCAGCATTTT.

The chain combines TRBV6-5 with TRBJ2-7; 10 bases map to TRBD1. This CDR3 is 17 amino acids long. Germline V gene sequence: CDR1 MNHEY, CDR2 SVGAGI. The V and J ends lost 1 base and 3 bases, in that order; junction bases with no gene match: 9. The CDR3 protein is CASSYWGQGPPYYEQYF. The CDR3 coding sequence is TGTGCCAGCAGTTACTGGGGACAGGGGCCCCCGTACTACGAGCAGTACTTC.

In its sample, this clonotype was seen a few times. This rearrangement joins TRBV6-5 to TRBJ1-1; D is possibly TRBD1 (5 bases). Germline CDR1 is MNHEY and CDR2 is SVGAGI. Trimming removed 0 bases from V and 0 bases from J, with 8 bases in between. CDR3 length equals 15 residues. In DNA, the CDR3 is TGTGCCAGCAGTTACTCCCGACAGATGAACACTGAAGCTTTCTTT. It translates to CASSYSRQMNTEAFF.

The chain uses TRBV7-9 and TRBJ2-2, with a tentative D call TRBD1 (6 bases). CDR1 SEHNR and CDR2 FQNEAQ come from the germline V gene (reference sequence). The CDR3 consists of 14 residues. The ends were cut back, 11 bases at V and 1 base at J, with 14 bases in the middle. CDR3 in amino acids: CARTGTRNTGELFF. The CDR3 DNA follows: TGTGCCCGAACCGGGACAAGGAACACCGGGGAGCTGTTTTTT.

This clonotype has at least ten counts. The chain recombines TRBV5-1 with TRBJ2-7; 7 bases agree with TRBD2. The CDR3 has 14 residues. Losses at the gene ends were 0 bases for V and 3 bases for J; bases not matched to a gene: 3. In germline, CDR1 is SGHRS, CDR2 YFSETQ. CDR3 nucleotides: TGCGCCAGCAGCTTGGAGTGGGGGGGCTACGAGCAGTACTTC. This sequence encodes CASSLEWGGYEQYF.